This TCR beta chain stems from a study of cytomegalovirus exposure and HLA in healthy donors. On the study more broadly: Inside one of the first data releases sat around 85 million unique TCRs taken from HLA-typed donors. The Caucasian-associated ancestry cluster held around 81% of 350 to 450 genotyped donors. Study-wide points: Clonal expansion was found to be greater in HLA-associated TCR beta chains than in equally common others in a later analysis. Prior analysis indicated that the majority of TCR beta V segments exhibited productivity approximately 90% or approximately 30% of the time.

PCR employed 60 Vbeta and 13 Jbeta primers. Assay used: immunoSEQ multiplex PCR; TCRdb lists only in-frame clones, some missing. Its listing shows 100,000 to 150,000 clones. In the case of this clone: Its antigen is not known.

Germline V CDR1 and CDR2: SGHDT, YYEEEE. The CDR3 runs 14 residues. The chain combines TRBV5-6 with TRBJ2-5, with D possibly TRBD1 on 5 matching bases. The J call could be wrong; TRBJ2-7 is a better fit for the DNA end. The sequence was obtained from a middle-aged woman in good health and CMV-seropositive. Sequenced: PBMCs. The DNA for the CDR3 is TGTGCCAGCAGCTGGTCGACAGCCCCCCACGAGCAGTACTTC. Its translation: CASSWSTAPHEQYF.